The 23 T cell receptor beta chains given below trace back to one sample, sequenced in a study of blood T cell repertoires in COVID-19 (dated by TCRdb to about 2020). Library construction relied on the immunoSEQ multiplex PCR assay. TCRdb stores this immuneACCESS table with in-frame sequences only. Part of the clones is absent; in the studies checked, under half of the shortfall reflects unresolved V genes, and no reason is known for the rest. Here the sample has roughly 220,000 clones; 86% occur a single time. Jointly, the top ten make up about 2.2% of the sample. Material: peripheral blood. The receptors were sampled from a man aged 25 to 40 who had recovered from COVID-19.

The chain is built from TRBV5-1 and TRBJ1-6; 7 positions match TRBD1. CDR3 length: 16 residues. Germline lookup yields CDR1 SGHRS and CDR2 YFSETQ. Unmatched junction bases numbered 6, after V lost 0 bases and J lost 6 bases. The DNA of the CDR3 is TGCGCCAGCAGCTTGGCCTTTTACAGGGGTAATTCACCCCTCCACTTT. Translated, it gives CASSLAFYRGNSPLHF. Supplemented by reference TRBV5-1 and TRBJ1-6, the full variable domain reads KAGVTQTPRYLIKTRGQQVTLSCSPISGHRSVSWYQQTPGQGLQFLFEYFSETQRNKGNFPGRFSGRQFSNSRSEMNVSTLELGDSALYLCASSLAFYRGNSPLHFGNGTRLTVT.

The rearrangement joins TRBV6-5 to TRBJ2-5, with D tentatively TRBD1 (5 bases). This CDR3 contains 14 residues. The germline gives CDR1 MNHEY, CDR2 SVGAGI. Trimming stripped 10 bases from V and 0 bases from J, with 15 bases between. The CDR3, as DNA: TGTGCCACTATGGGGCAGCAGTACCAAGAGACCCAGTACTTC. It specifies CATMGQQYQETQYF.

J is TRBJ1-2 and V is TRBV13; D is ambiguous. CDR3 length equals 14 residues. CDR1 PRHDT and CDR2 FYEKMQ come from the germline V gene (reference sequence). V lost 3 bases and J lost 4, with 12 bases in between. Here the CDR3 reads CASSFLWRSYGYTF. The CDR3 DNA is TGTGCCAGCAGCTTTTTGTGGAGGTCCTATGGCTACACCTTC.

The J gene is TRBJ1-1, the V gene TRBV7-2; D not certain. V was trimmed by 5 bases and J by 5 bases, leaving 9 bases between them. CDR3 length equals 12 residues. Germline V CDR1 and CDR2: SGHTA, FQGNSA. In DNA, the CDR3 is TGTGCCAGCAGCCAGAGAGGGACTGAAGCTTTCTTT. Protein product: CASSQRGTEAFF.

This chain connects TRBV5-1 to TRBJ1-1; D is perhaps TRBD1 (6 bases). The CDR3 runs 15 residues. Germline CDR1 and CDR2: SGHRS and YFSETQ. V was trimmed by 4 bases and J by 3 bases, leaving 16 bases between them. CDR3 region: CASSPTGRGDTEAFF. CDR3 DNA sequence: TGCGCCAGCAGCCCTACAGGGAGGGGGGACACTGAAGCTTTCTTT. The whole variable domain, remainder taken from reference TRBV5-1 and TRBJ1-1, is KAGVTQTPRYLIKTRGQQVTLSCSPISGHRSVSWYQQTPGQGLQFLFEYFSETQRNKGNFPGRFSGRQFSNSRSEMNVSTLELGDSALYLCASSPTGRGDTEAFFGQGTRLTVV.

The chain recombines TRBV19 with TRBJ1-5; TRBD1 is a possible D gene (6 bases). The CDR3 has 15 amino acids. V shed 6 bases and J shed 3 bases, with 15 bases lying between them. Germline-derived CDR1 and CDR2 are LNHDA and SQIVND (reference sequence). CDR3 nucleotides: TGTGCCAGTAGCCCCGGCAGGGGCCTCAATCAGCCCCAGCATTTT. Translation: CASSPGRGLNQPQHF.

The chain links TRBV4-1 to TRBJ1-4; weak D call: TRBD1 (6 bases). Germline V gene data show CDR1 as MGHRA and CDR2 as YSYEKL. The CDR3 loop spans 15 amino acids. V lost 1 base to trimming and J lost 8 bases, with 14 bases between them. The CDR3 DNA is TGCGCCAGCAGCCAAGCCGACAGGCGACGGGAAAAACTGTTTTTT. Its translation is CASSQADRRREKLFF.

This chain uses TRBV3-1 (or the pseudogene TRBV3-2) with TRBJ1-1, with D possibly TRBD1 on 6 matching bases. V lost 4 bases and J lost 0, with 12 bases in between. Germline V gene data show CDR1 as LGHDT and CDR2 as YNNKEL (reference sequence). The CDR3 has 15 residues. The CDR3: CASSLSGDMNTEAFF. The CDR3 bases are TGTGCCAGCAGCCTCTCAGGGGACATGAACACTGAAGCTTTCTTT.

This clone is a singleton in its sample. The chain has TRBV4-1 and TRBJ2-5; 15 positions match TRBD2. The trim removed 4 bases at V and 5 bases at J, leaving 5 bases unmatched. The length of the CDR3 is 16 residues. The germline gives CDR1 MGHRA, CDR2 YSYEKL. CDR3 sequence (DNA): TGCGCCAGCAGCCCTGGACTAGCGGGGGGGCATGAGACCCAGTACTTC. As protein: CASSPGLAGGHETQYF.

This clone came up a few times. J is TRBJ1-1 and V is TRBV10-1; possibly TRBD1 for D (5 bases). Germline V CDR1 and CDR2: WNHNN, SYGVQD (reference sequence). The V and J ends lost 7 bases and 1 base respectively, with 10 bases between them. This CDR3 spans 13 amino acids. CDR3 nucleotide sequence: TGCGCCAGCAAAAAGGGGCCGAACACTGAAGCTTTCTTT. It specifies CASKKGPNTEAFF.

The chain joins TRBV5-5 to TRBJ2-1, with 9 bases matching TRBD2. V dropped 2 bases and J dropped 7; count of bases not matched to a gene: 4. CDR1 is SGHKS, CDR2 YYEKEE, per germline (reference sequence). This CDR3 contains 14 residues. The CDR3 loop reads CASSFWRGGNEQFF. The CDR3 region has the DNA TGTGCCAGCAGCTTCTGGCGGGGGGGGAATGAGCAGTTCTTC. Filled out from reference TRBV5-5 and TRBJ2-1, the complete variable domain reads DAGVTQSPTHLIKTRGQQVTLRCSPISGHKSVSWYQQVLGQGPQFIFQYYEKEERGRGNFPDRFSARQFPNYSSELNVNALLLGDSALYLCASSFWRGGNEQFFGPGTRLTVL.

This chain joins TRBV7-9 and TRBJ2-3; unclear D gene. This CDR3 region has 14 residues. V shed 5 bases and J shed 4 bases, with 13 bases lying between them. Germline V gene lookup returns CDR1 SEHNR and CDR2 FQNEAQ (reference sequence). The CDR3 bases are TGTGCCAGCAGCCCGAAGTGGCTGTCAGATACGCAGTATTTT. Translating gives CASSPKWLSDTQYF.

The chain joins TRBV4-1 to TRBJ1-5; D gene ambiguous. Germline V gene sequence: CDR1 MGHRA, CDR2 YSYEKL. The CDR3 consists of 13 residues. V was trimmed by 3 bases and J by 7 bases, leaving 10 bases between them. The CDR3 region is CASSQAGRQPQHF. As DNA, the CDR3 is TGCGCCAGCAGCCAGGCAGGCAGGCAGCCCCAGCATTTT.

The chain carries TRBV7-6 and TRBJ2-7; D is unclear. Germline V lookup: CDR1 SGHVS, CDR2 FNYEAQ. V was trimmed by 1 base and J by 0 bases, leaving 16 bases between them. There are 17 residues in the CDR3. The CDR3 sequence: CASSLDGWQASSYEQYF. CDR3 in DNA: TGTGCCAGCAGCTTAGATGGTTGGCAGGCGAGCTCCTACGAGCAGTACTTC.

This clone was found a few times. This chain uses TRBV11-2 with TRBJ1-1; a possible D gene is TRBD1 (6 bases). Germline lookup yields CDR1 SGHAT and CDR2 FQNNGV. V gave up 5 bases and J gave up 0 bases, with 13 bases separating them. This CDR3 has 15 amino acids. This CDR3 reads CASSPGGDMNTEAFF. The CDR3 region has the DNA TGTGCCAGCAGCCCGGGAGGGGACATGAACACTGAAGCTTTCTTT. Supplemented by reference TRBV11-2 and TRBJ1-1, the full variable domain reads EAGVAQSPRYKIIEKRQSVAFWCNPISGHATLYWYQQILGQGPKLLIQFQNNGVVDDSQLPKDRFSAERLKGVDSTLKIQPAKLEDSAVYLCASSPGGDMNTEAFFGQGTRLTVV.

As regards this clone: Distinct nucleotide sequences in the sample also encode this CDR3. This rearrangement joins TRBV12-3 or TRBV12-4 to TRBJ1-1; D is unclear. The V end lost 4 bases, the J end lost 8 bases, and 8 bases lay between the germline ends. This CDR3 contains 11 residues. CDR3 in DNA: TGTGCCAGCAGTTCCTATACCGAAGCTTTCTTT. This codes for CASSSYTEAFF.

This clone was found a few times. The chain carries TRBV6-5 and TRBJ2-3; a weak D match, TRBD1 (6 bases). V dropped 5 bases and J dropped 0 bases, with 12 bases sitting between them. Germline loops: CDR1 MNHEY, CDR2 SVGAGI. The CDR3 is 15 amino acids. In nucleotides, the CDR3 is TGTGCCAGCAGTCCGGGACACCCCAGCACAGATACGCAGTATTTT. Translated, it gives CASSPGHPSTDTQYF.

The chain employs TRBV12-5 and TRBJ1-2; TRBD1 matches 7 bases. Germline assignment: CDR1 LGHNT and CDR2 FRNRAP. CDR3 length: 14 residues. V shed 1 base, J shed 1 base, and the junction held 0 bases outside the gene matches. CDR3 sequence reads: CASGLGTGNYGYTF. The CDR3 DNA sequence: TGTGCTAGTGGTTTGGGGACAGGTAACTATGGCTACACCTTC. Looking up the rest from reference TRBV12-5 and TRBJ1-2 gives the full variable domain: DARVTQTPRHKVTEMGQEVTMRCQPILGHNTVFWYRQTMMQGLELLAYFRNRAPLDDSGMPKDRFSAEMPDATLATLKIQPSEPRDSAVYFCASGLGTGNYGYTFGSGTRLTVV.

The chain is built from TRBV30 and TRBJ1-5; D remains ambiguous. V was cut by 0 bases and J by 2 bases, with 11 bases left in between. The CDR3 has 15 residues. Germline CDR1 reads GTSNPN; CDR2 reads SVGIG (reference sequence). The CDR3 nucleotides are TGTGCCTGGAGTGTACTTCTCGGGGGCAATCAGCCCCAGCATTTT. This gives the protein CAWSVLLGGNQPQHF.

The CDR3 DNA follows: TGTGCCAGCAGTTTATCGCGGCAGATCGGGTCCCTTCAGCCCCAGCATTTT. Translated: CASSLSRQIGSLQPQHF. The chain is built from TRBV27 and TRBJ1-5; no clear D. Germline CDR1 MNHEY, CDR2 SMNVEV (reference sequence). The CDR3 is 17 residues long. V was shortened by 0 bases and J by 6 bases, with 18 bases between the two germline ends.

Here the CDR3 reads CASSQDTGWTQYF. CDR3 nucleotide sequence: TGTGCCAGCAGCCAAGATACAGGGTGGACCCAGTACTTC. This chain links TRBV14 with TRBJ2-5, with a possible D match to TRBD1 (6 bases). V lost 0 bases and J 7 bases, leaving 9 bases between the germline ends. The CDR3 has 13 amino acids. The germline V gene encodes CDR1 SGHDN and CDR2 FVKESK.

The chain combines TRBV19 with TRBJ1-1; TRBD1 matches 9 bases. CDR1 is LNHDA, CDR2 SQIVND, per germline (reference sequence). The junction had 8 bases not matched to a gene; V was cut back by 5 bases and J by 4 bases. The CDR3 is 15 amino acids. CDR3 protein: CASSPDRGRSTEAFF. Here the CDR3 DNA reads TGTGCCAGTAGTCCGGACAGGGGACGGAGCACTGAAGCTTTCTTT.

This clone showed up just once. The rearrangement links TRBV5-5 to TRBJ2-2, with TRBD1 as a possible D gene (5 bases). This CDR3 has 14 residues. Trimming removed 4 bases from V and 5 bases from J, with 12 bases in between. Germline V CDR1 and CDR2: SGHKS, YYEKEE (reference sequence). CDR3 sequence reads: CASSPRAFTGELFF. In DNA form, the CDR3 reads TGTGCCAGCAGCCCCAGGGCGTTTACCGGGGAGCTGTTTTTT.